The 4 T cell receptor beta chains given below trace back to one sample, sequenced in a study of vaccination and CD4 T cells after COVID-19. Sequencing of DNA taken from cultured CD4+ T cells relied on the Oncomine TCR Beta short-read assay. TCRdb analysed the PCR reads with MiXCR anew, one entry per CDR3 protein. Of roughly 2,000 distinct CDR3 sequences in the sample, roughly 50% are singletons; the top ten hold under 75%. No antigen is known for these receptors. Stated treatment: approximately nine-day PBMC culture with coronavirus spike peptide pools or control peptides (ViraFEST assay). Gathered ahead of the COVID-19 pandemic (2011-2018) were the CD4+ T cells of the unexposed donor. The sequenced sample was CD4+ T cells from blood, cultured in vitro. Receptor source: a human donor in good health.

The chain links TRBV6-1 to TRBJ2-7; D possibly corresponds to TRBD2 (5 bases). The V end was cut by 4 bases, the J end by 6 bases, with 16 bases between. Germline CDR1 is MNHNS and CDR2 is SASEGT. The CDR3 contains 14 residues. The CDR3 region is CASSARAGATEQYF. In nucleotides, the CDR3 is TGTGCCAGCAGTGCTAGGGCGGGTGCTACCGAGCAGTACTTC.

This clonotype was picked up a small number of times. The chain has TRBV7-6 and TRBJ2-1; 7 nucleotides match TRBD1. The length of the CDR3 is 15 residues. Germline V gene sequence: CDR1 SGHVS, CDR2 FNYEAQ. With V trimmed by 7 bases and J by 2 bases, 8 bases remained unmatched. The CDR3 sequence: CASTTLGTAYNEQFF. The CDR3 DNA is TGTGCCAGCACAACCCTCGGGACAGCCTACAATGAGCAGTTCTTC.

The chain recombines TRBV20-1 with TRBJ2-7, with D perhaps TRBD1 or TRBD2 (5 bases each). From germline, CDR1 is DFQATT and CDR2 SNEGSKA (reference sequence). V lost 5 bases and J 2 bases, leaving 13 bases between the germline ends. The CDR3 length is 13 residues. The CDR3 nucleotides are TGCAGTGCTGCCCGGGACGGAACCTACGAGCAGTACTTC. It codes for CSAARDGTYEQYF.

The chain joins TRBV28 to TRBJ1-5; D call uncertain. The length of the CDR3 is 14 residues. Trimming removed 8 bases at V and 2 bases at J, with 13 bases between. Per germline, CDR1 MDHEN and CDR2 SYDVKM. The CDR3 loop reads CASLWGGRNQPQHF. In DNA form, the CDR3 reads TGTGCCAGCCTTTGGGGTGGTCGCAATCAGCCCCAGCATTTT.